This T cell receptor beta chain was identified in a study of blood T cell repertoires in COVID-19. At the level of the study: Sample material is recorded as cDNA or gDNA derived from T cells, B-cell-depleted T cells, or PBMCs.

The V and J ends lost 6 bases and 8 bases, in that order; junction bases with no gene match: 7. This CDR3 spans 15 amino acids. Germline V gene data show CDR1 as MGHRA and CDR2 as YSYEKL. Assay used: immunoSEQ multiplex PCR; TCRdb lists only in-frame clones, some missing. The sample carries tens of thousands of clones, around three quarters recorded once. Source material: peripheral blood. This TCR was sampled from a man in his sixties with active or convalescent COVID-19. This chain links TRBV4-1 with TRBJ1-4; TRBD1 matches 12 bases. The CDR3 DNA follows: TGCGCCAGCAGACTCCCGGGACAGGGGGCGGAAAAACTGTTTTTT. It specifies CASRLPGQGAEKLFF.